A single sample gave rise to the 25 T cell receptor beta chains below, sequenced in a study of metastatic and nonmetastatic thyroid tumors (TCRdb year 2020). The library was produced with PCR. TCRdb names Illumina HiSeq 4000 as the instrument used. TCRdb cleaned the public reads at Q25 with fastp, built clones with MiXCR and kept in-frame beta chains. For this sample the table gives around 20,000 clones, of which over 25% were detected only once. The top ten hold approximately 6.3% of the sample. No patient had received any treatment before thyroid surgery. Sequencing was done on a sample of blood. All receptors come from a female donor with papillary thyroid cancer or a benign thyroid nodule (not recorded which). Some clones in this sample may be carry-over from other donors' samples.

Many counts were recorded for this clone. V usage is TRBV2 and J usage is TRBJ2-5; possible D gene TRBD2, 6 bases. Germline V gene data show CDR1 as SNHLY and CDR2 as FYNNEI. Trimming left V 0 bases short and J 5 bases short, with 13 bases between. The CDR3 runs to 15 residues. CDR3 nucleotides: TGTGCCAGCAGTGAAGCCCGTCCTGCGGGGGAGACCCAGTACTTC. Translation: CASSEARPAGETQYF. Supplemented by reference TRBV2 and TRBJ2-5, the full variable domain reads EPEVTQTPSHQVTQMGQEVILRCVPISNHLYFYWYRQILGQKVEFLVSFYNNEISEKSEIFDDQFSVERPDGSNFTLKIRSTKLEDSAMYFCASSEARPAGETQYFGPGTRLLVL.

V gene TRBV7-2 combines with J gene TRBJ2-2; TRBD2 aligns across 8 bases. This CDR3 is built from 15 residues. J lost 16 bases, V lost 1 base, and 14 bases had no gene match. Germline CDR1 is SGHTA and CDR2 is FQGNSA. The CDR3 loop reads CASSLGGGNTGDPFF. The CDR3 DNA is TGTGCCAGCAGCTTAGGCGGGGGGAACACCGGGGATCCGTTTTTT.

The V call is TRBV13, the J call TRBJ2-7, with 7 bases that match TRBD1. The CDR3 consists of 15 residues. The V gene's germline CDR1 is PRHDT and CDR2 FYEKMQ (reference sequence). Trimming removed 1 base from V and 0 bases from J; junction bases left unmatched: 3. The CDR3: CASSLAGQSSYEQYF. CDR3 nucleotides: TGTGCCAGCAGCTTAGCGGGACAGAGCTCCTACGAGCAGTACTTC.

This clone was observed a few times. This chain connects TRBV6-1 to TRBJ2-7; tentative D call: TRBD2 (5 bases). Trimming took 8 bases from V and 5 from J, leaving 16 bases between them. Germline loops: CDR1 MNHNS, CDR2 SASEGT. This CDR3 has 13 amino acids. CDR3 coding DNA: TGTGCCAGCTCAGCAAGCGGAGCCCACGAGCAGTACTTC. It codes for CASSASGAHEQYF.

This clone was observed at least ten times. The chain has TRBV20-1 and TRBJ2-3; 9 bases are shared with TRBD2. This CDR3 is 15 amino acids long. Germline V gene sequence: CDR1 DFQATT, CDR2 SNEGSKA (reference sequence). The ends lost 6 bases at V and 6 bases at J; junction bases unmatched: 13. Here the CDR3 DNA reads TGCAGTGCAAACCCCGGGGGACTAGCACTGGATACGCAGTATTTT. This sequence encodes CSANPGGLALDTQYF.

CDR3 sequence: CASRLGRNREQYF. The CDR3 DNA reads TGTGCCAGCAGACTTGGAAGAAACCGTGAGCAGTACTTC. J is TRBJ2-7 and V is TRBV7-2; D not certain. The germline V gene has CDR1 SGHTA and CDR2 FQGNSA. Trimming pared 6 bases from V and 7 bases from J, leaving 16 bases between. The CDR3 spans 13 residues.

This clone was seen ten or more times. This chain joins TRBV7-8 and TRBJ2-1; perhaps D is TRBD1 or TRBD2 (5 bases each). Trimming cost V 2 bases and J 10 bases, with 18 bases left between them. The CDR3 consists of 15 residues. Germline CDR1 is SGHVS and CDR2 is FQNEAQ. The CDR3 bases are TGTGCCAGCAGCTTACTACGGGGCCCTCAAGGGGAGCAGTTCTTC. Protein: CASSLLRGPQGEQFF.

This clone was counted many times. The gene calls are TRBV30 and TRBJ2-2, with TRBD2 as a possible D gene (6 bases). Germline V CDR1 and CDR2: GTSNPN, SVGIG (reference sequence). Trimming stripped 7 bases from V and 5 bases from J, with 17 bases between. This CDR3 region has 14 residues. The CDR3 loop reads CASTRDGGTGELFF. In nucleotides, the CDR3 is TGTGCCTCCACCCGGGACGGAGGGACCGGGGAGCTGTTTTTT.

This clone is large within its sample. The V and J genes are TRBV6-1 and TRBJ1-1; D is perhaps TRBD1 (6 bases). Germline lookup yields CDR1 MNHNS and CDR2 SASEGT. This CDR3 contains 13 residues. The V end lost 0 bases, the J end lost 8 bases, and 10 bases lay between the germline ends. The CDR3 spells CASSEAEQGEAFF. The CDR3 region has the DNA TGTGCCAGCAGTGAAGCGGAGCAGGGGGAAGCTTTCTTT.

Ten or more counts support this clone. This rearrangement joins TRBV19 to TRBJ2-3; 9 bases align to TRBD1. CDR1 is LNHDA and CDR2 is SQIVND in the germline V gene (reference sequence). V was pared by 4 bases and J by 3 bases, with 8 bases of the junction left unmatched. The CDR3 is 16 amino acids. The CDR3 DNA reads as TGTGCCAGTAGTACCGGGACAGGGAGGAGTACAGATACGCAGTATTTT. This codes for CASSTGTGRSTDTQYF.

The CDR3 DNA follows: TGCAGTGCTACTACAGGGGGAGTTAGGACCTACGAGCAGTACTTC. The encoded protein is CSATTGGVRTYEQYF. This chain uses TRBV20-1 with TRBJ2-7; 8 nucleotides match TRBD1. V lost 4 bases and J lost 2; bases outside the gene matches: 10. Germline V CDR1 and CDR2: DFQATT, SNEGSKA (reference sequence). The CDR3 totals 15 residues.

There are a few counts of this clone. The CDR3 DNA reads as TGTGCCATCAGTTTTGGGTCCGAACGAGGGCTCAATCAGCCCCAGCATTTT. This codes for CAISFGSERGLNQPQHF. The V gene is TRBV10-3, the J gene TRBJ1-5; D is unresolved. The CDR3 has 17 amino acids. Trimming removed 5 bases at V and 3 bases at J, with 20 bases between. Germline CDR1 and CDR2: ENHRY and SYGVKD.

Ten or more counts support this clone. V is TRBV20-1 and J is TRBJ1-3; 8 bases line up with TRBD1. Trimming at V came to 5 bases and at J to 0 bases, leaving 6 bases not matched to a gene. Looked up from germline, CDR1 is DFQATT and CDR2 is SNEGSKA (reference sequence). The CDR3 runs to 15 residues. The DNA for the CDR3 is TGCAGTGCTCAAAACGACAGGGGCTCTGGAAACACCATATATTTT. It codes for CSAQNDRGSGNTIYF.

The V gene is TRBV27, the J gene TRBJ1-5; D ambiguous. Deletions cut 5 bases from V and 2 bases from J, with 7 bases between. The CDR3 has 13 amino acids. The germline gives CDR1 MNHEY, CDR2 SMNVEV (reference sequence). The CDR3 here is CASSVDGNQPQHF. Written as DNA, the CDR3 is TGTGCCAGCAGTGTGGACGGCAATCAGCCCCAGCATTTT.

This clone was seen ten or more times. The chain is built from TRBV15 and TRBJ2-3; 9 bases fit TRBD2. J gave up 3 bases and V 7 bases, and 5 bases lay outside the gene matches. The CDR3 spans 14 residues. Germline values: CDR1 LNHNV, CDR2 YYDKDF (reference sequence). The CDR3 sequence is CATTRTSATDTQYF. The CDR3 bases are TGTGCCACCACCCGGACTAGCGCTACAGATACGCAGTATTTT.

This sequence joins TRBV20-1 and TRBJ2-6, with no clear D. Germline lookup yields CDR1 DFQATT and CDR2 SNEGSKA (reference sequence). This CDR3 contains 15 residues. V was pared by 0 bases and J by 9 bases, with 15 bases between. CDR3 DNA sequence: TGCAGTGCTAGAGATATGGCACACCCAGTCAACGTCCTGACTTTC. Its translation: CSARDMAHPVNVLTF.

This clone was counted at least ten times. The chain employs TRBV29-1 and TRBJ1-2; no reliable D call. This CDR3 has 13 amino acids. With 3 bases removed from V and 4 bases from J, the gap between germline ends came to 12 bases. The germline CDR1 and CDR2 sequences are SQVTM and ANQGSEA. The CDR3 region has the DNA TGCAGCGTTGAGAGGAGTTGGACCTATGGCTACACCTTC. Its protein is CSVERSWTYGYTF.

The V and J genes are TRBV20-1 and TRBJ1-2; D is unresolved. The CDR3 covers 11 residues. Trimming removed 7 bases at V and 6 bases at J, with 12 bases between. Germline V gives CDR1 DFQATT, CDR2 SNEGSKA (reference sequence). CDR3 in DNA: TGCAGTGTAGAGGGTTCCCATGGCTACACCTTC. Encoded protein: CSVEGSHGYTF.

This clone qualifies as medium-sized. The V gene is TRBV6-1, the J gene TRBJ2-3; 11 bases align to TRBD1. J gave up 4 bases and V 3 bases, and 0 bases lay outside the gene matches. Germline CDR1 reads MNHNS; CDR2 reads SASEGT. The CDR3 is 14 amino acids. The DNA for the CDR3 is TGTGCCAGCAGTGAGGACAGGGGGCCAGATACGCAGTATTTT. Translating gives CASSEDRGPDTQYF.

The chain joins TRBV9 to TRBJ2-2, with 9 bases matching TRBD2. Trimming at V came to 1 base and at J to 6 bases, leaving 13 bases not matched to a gene. The CDR3 covers 18 residues. Germline V gene lookup returns CDR1 SGDLS and CDR2 YYNGEE. The CDR3, as DNA: TGTGCCAGCAGCGTATCCCAGGATAGCGGGAGAAGGGCCGGGGAGCTGTTTTTT. As protein: CASSVSQDSGRRAGELFF.

This clone was counted a few times. A junction end diverges from the germline sequence, so it may reflect a read error. The rearrangement links TRBV27 to TRBJ2-1; D unclear. The CDR3 runs to 12 residues. Germline-derived CDR1 and CDR2 are MNHEY and SMNVEV (reference sequence). In DNA, the CDR3 is TGTGCCAGCAGGTCCGCTCTCAATGAGCAGTTATTC. Translating gives CASRSALNEQLF.

In its sample, this clone is medium-sized. The chain couples TRBV27 to TRBJ2-1; D unresolved. The V end lost 3 bases, the J end lost 7 bases, and 4 bases lay between the germline ends. Germline V CDR1 and CDR2: MNHEY, SMNVEV (reference sequence). The CDR3 covers 11 residues. In DNA form, the CDR3 reads TGTGCCAGCAGTTTCGGAAATGAGCAGTTCTTC. It is translated as CASSFGNEQFF.

This clone ranks as medium-sized. V and J are TRBV6-1 and TRBJ2-3; 13 bases are a match to TRBD2. CDR1 and CDR2 from the germline V gene are MNHNS and SASEGT. The CDR3 has 16 residues. Trimming cost V 2 bases and J 3 bases; bases outside gene matches: 2. The CDR3 loop is CASSEWTSGGTDTQYF. CDR3 nucleotide sequence: TGTGCCAGCAGTGAATGGACTAGCGGGGGTACAGATACGCAGTATTTT.

This clone was observed a few times. One junction end does not reproduce the germline sequence, and a read error may be involved. The chain has TRBV12-3 or TRBV12-4 and TRBJ2-3; D is perhaps TRBD2 (6 bases). CDR3 length equals 16 residues. CDR3 DNA sequence: TGTGCCAGCACTCCACCGCGGGCGGGACGGTTAGATATGCAGTATTTT. Protein product: CASTPPRAGRLDMQYF.

Many counts were recorded for this clone. Within the sample, other DNA sequences also encode this same CDR3. The V call is TRBV12-3 or TRBV12-4, the J call TRBJ1-3; D is unclear. V was cut by 10 bases and J by 9 bases, with 16 bases left in between. The CDR3 runs to 12 residues. The CDR3 DNA follows: TGTGCCATCGGGAGCGTTCGGGGCACCATATATTTT. It is translated as CAIGSVRGTIYF.